This T cell receptor beta chain appears in the sequencing data of a study of T cell changes during pregnancy in multiple sclerosis. Assay: immunoSEQ multiplex PCR; the TCRdb copy retains only in-frame clones and omits some. The sample includes about 62,000 clones, 70% to 90% of them seen just once. CDR3 size: 14 residues. Trimming removed 5 bases from V and 1 base from J, with 11 bases in between. Germline-derived CDR1 and CDR2 are SEHNR and FQNEAQ (reference sequence). This clone was detected once. This TCR was recovered from a female donor with multiple sclerosis, enrolled in a pregnancy study. The sample here was peripheral blood, taken in the first trimester of pregnancy. The rearrangement links TRBV7-9 to TRBJ2-5, with D possibly matching TRBD1 (6 bases). Written as DNA, the CDR3 is TGTGCCAGCAGCGTAACAGGGCTCCAAGAGACCCAGTACTTC. It codes for CASSVTGLQETQYF.